The next 10 T cell receptor beta chains were all read from a single sample in a study of CD8 T cells in Susac syndrome. With random hexamers, roughly 0.5 to 1 ug RNA was reverse transcribed. TCRdb reprocessed the immunoSEQ multiplex PCR reads with MiXCR, giving one entry per CDR3 protein. The table has a few hundred thousand distinct CDR3 sequences, approximately 89% seen once. Sequenced material: CD8+ T cells from PBMCs. The receptors shown here come from a human donor with multiple sclerosis.

CDR3 residues: CASSTQWVGSGSFYEQYF. CDR3 coding DNA: TGTGCCAGCAGTACTCAATGGGTAGGCAGCGGGAGTTTCTACGAGCAGTACTTC. The rearrangement uses TRBV27 and TRBJ2-7; 8 bases map to TRBD2. CDR1 is MNHEY, CDR2 SMNVEV, per germline (reference sequence). There are 18 residues in the CDR3. J lost 3 bases, V lost 5 bases, and 18 bases had no gene match.

V is TRBV27 and J is TRBJ1-1; 8 nucleotides align to TRBD1. Germline-derived CDR1 and CDR2 are MNHEY and SMNVEV (reference sequence). The CDR3 spans 18 residues. V lost 6 bases, J lost 3 bases, and 18 bases stayed unmatched. CDR3 region: CASSEPDRVIRVDTEAFF. CDR3 DNA: TGTGCCAGCAGCGAACCGGACAGGGTAATACGGGTGGACACTGAAGCTTTCTTT.

The chain is built from TRBV7-9 and TRBJ2-1, with D perhaps matching TRBD1 (5 bases). V shed 6 bases and J shed 5 bases, with 11 bases lying between them. There are 13 residues in the CDR3. From germline, CDR1 is SEHNR and CDR2 FQNEAQ (reference sequence). CDR3 bases: TGTGCCAGCAGACCAGGGTACGACAATGAGCAGTTCTTC. Translating gives CASRPGYDNEQFF.

This rearrangement joins TRBV12-3 or TRBV12-4 to TRBJ2-5; 10 bases fit TRBD2. The trim removed 5 bases at V and 5 bases at J, leaving 2 bases unmatched. This CDR3 spans 13 amino acids. The CDR3 loop is CASSGGLAETQYF. The CDR3 DNA reads TGTGCCAGCAGTGGGGGACTAGCGGAGACCCAGTACTTC.

J is TRBJ1-6 and V is TRBV20-1; D uncertain. Germline lookup yields CDR1 DFQATT and CDR2 SNEGSKA (reference sequence). V lost 5 bases and J lost 0, with 11 bases in between. The CDR3 runs to 15 residues. The CDR3 spells CSALSRSSYNSPLHF. The DNA of the CDR3 is TGCAGTGCTCTTAGCAGGAGCTCCTATAATTCACCCCTCCACTTT.

CDR3 DNA sequence: TGTGCCAGCAGCGTAGAGGGGGAGGGGTCGGTGAACACTGAAGCTTTCTTT. It translates to CASSVEGEGSVNTEAFF. This sequence joins TRBV9 and TRBJ1-1; possible D gene TRBD1, 6 bases. CDR3 length: 17 residues. The germline V gene has CDR1 SGDLS and CDR2 YYNGEE. The germline V and J ends were trimmed by 0 bases and 0 bases, with 15 bases remaining between them.

This clonotype was seen a handful of times. As DNA, the CDR3 is TGTGCCAGCAGTGAGTCGGGGGGCACTGAAGCTTTCTTT. Its protein product is CASSESGGTEAFF. The gene calls are TRBV25-1 and TRBJ1-1; a possible D gene is TRBD1 (5 bases). This CDR3 has 13 amino acids. Germline V CDR1 and CDR2: MGHDK, SYGVNS. Trimming removed 3 bases from V and 4 bases from J, with 9 bases in between.

The chain has TRBV4-1 and TRBJ1-1, with 11 bases aligning to TRBD1. With 1 base clipped from V and 0 bases from J, the junction kept 4 bases outside the gene matches. Germline lookup yields CDR1 MGHRA and CDR2 YSYEKL. This CDR3 contains 17 residues. CDR3 loop: CASSQGGQGGVNTEAFF. The CDR3 bases are TGCGCCAGCAGCCAAGGGGGACAGGGGGGCGTGAACACTGAAGCTTTCTTT.

This chain links TRBV19 with TRBJ2-5, with D perhaps TRBD2 (7 bases). Trimming removed 3 bases from V and 2 bases from J, with 13 bases in between. Germline CDR1 and CDR2: LNHDA and SQIVND (reference sequence). The CDR3 covers 15 residues. The CDR3 coding sequence is TGTGCCAGTAGTATGGTGGGGGGGCGGCAAGAGACCCAGTACTTC. It specifies CASSMVGGRQETQYF.

The gene calls are TRBV6-1 and TRBJ2-7, with D possibly being TRBD1 (6 bases). The V gene lost 4 bases and the J gene lost 3 bases, with 13 bases spanning the gap. Germline V lookup: CDR1 MNHNS, CDR2 SASEGT. There are 14 residues in the CDR3. The CDR3 DNA is TGTGCCAGCAGTGCCCCCGGGACAATCTACGAGCAGTACTTC. It specifies CASSAPGTIYEQYF.